Presented here are 9 T cell receptor beta chains from one specimen sequenced in a study of radiation and T cells in renal cell carcinoma (TCRdb year 2020). The library was generated by the immunoSEQ multiplex PCR assay. Entries here come from immuneACCESS through TCRdb and include only in-frame sequences with V and J called. Some clones fail to appear in such tables; in the studies checked, an unresolved V gene covers under half of the shortfall, and the cause of the remainder is unknown. In this sample the table shows approximately 140,000 clones, over 65% of which occur a single time. Of the sample, under 25% is held by the ten largest clones. The time point label for this specimen denotes: baseline pretreatment blood. The label giving this sample's treatment or condition can be read as: 15 Gy SBRT to primary tumor, nephrectomy 4 weeks later. The material sequenced was blood, taken from a patient whose treatment included radiotherapy and nephrectomy. These receptors all come from a woman in her forties or fifties with renal cell carcinoma.

V usage is TRBV7-2 and J usage is TRBJ1-5; D gene uncertain. Germline lookup yields CDR1 SGHTA and CDR2 FQGNSA. The V end was cut by 5 bases, the J end by 0 bases, with 11 bases between. This CDR3 is built from 15 residues. The CDR3 coding sequence is TGTGCCAGCAGCCTTGGCTGGTATAGCAATCAGCCCCAGCATTTT. This sequence encodes CASSLGWYSNQPQHF.

The chain has TRBV5-1 and TRBJ2-5; D is uncertain. The CDR3 sequence is 14 residues long. The V gene's germline CDR1 is SGHRS and CDR2 YFSETQ. Trimming left V 0 bases short and J 1 base short, with 7 bases between. CDR3 DNA: TGCGCCAGCAGCTTGGCCGGAGCCCAAGAGACCCAGTACTTC. Translating gives CASSLAGAQETQYF.

This sequence joins TRBV19 and TRBJ1-6; 7 nucleotides match TRBD1. This CDR3 has 13 residues. Germline CDR1 and CDR2: LNHDA and SQIVND (reference sequence). V was pared by 6 bases and J by 7 bases, with 3 bases of the junction left unmatched. The CDR3 DNA reads as TGTGCCAGTAGGGGGGACAGAAATTCACCCCTCCACTTT. This gives the protein CASRGDRNSPLHF.

V is TRBV5-5 and J is TRBJ1-2; D perhaps matches TRBD1 (5 bases). V was cut by 2 bases and J by 0 bases, with 11 bases left in between. CDR3 length: 15 amino acids. The germline V gene encodes CDR1 SGHKS and CDR2 YYEKEE (reference sequence). The CDR3 spells CASSFDSAANYGYTF. The CDR3 coding sequence is TGTGCCAGCAGCTTCGACAGCGCTGCTAACTATGGCTACACCTTC.

This clone has only a few counts. In DNA, the CDR3 is TGTGCCAGCGGCAAACAGGGGGGCGCCTACGAGCAGTACTTC. The encoded protein is CASGKQGGAYEQYF. V and J are TRBV25-1 and TRBJ2-7, with 8 positions matching TRBD1. This CDR3 contains 14 residues. V lost 8 bases, J lost 2 bases, and 8 bases stayed unmatched. Germline CDR1 reads MGHDK; CDR2 reads SYGVNS.

The chain links TRBV6-1 to TRBJ1-5; possibly TRBD1 for D (6 bases). CDR1 is MNHNS and CDR2 is SASEGT in the germline V gene. The CDR3 is made up of 15 amino acids. The V gene lost 2 bases and the J gene lost 2 bases, with 10 bases spanning the gap. The CDR3 reads CASSESGARNQPQHF. CDR3 coding DNA: TGTGCCAGCAGTGAATCAGGGGCTCGCAATCAGCCCCAGCATTTT.

The V call is TRBV4-3, the J call TRBJ1-1; D possibly corresponds to TRBD1 (6 bases). The ends were cut back, 1 base at V and 3 bases at J, with 15 bases in the middle. Germline V lookup: CDR1 LGHNA, CDR2 YSLEER. This CDR3 has 16 residues. CDR3 amino acids: CASSQGTGTLYTEAFF. Here the CDR3 DNA reads TGCGCCAGCAGCCAAGGGACCGGGACACTATACACTGAAGCTTTCTTT.

This rearrangement joins TRBV29-1 to TRBJ1-1; no reliable D call. V was shortened by 0 bases and J by 4 bases, with 12 bases between the two germline ends. This CDR3 has 14 residues. CDR1 SQVTM and CDR2 ANQGSEA come from the germline V gene. In DNA form, the CDR3 reads TGCAGCGTTGAAGATCATGGGGAGGGCACTGAAGCTTTCTTT. Translated: CSVEDHGEGTEAFF.

The chain carries TRBV13 and TRBJ2-7, with TRBD1 matching over 7 bases. From germline, CDR1 is PRHDT and CDR2 FYEKMQ (reference sequence). The CDR3 totals 12 residues. In DNA form, the CDR3 reads TGTGCCAGCAGCGCGGAAGGACAGGATTATTCTGTC. Protein sequence: CASSAEGQDYSV.